A selection of T cell receptor beta chains follows, all from one sample in a study of CD8+ T cells in alopecia areata. TCRdb's copy holds only in-frame clones and misses some; the assay was immunoSEQ multiplex PCR. The sample lists some 20,000 clones; approximately 59% were seen once. The sample taken for sequencing was CD4+ Tregs sorted from blood. The receptors derive from a human donor with alopecia areata. CDR3s include the opening cysteine and the closing phenylalanine or tryptophan. The D gene is left open where the match is weak. Clone size is given for some rows only: seen once, a few or many times, or a class if the clone is expanded.

abundance	v_gene	j_gene	len	d_gene	CDR3aa	CDR3nt
once	TRBV29-1	TRBJ2-2	13	-	CSVEGRGTGELFF	TGCAGCGTTGAAGGCAGGGGAACCGGGGAGCTGTTTTTT
-	TRBV28	TRBJ2-7	16	TRBD1	CASSYVVGTGDHEQYF	TGTGCCAGCAGTTATGTGGTTGGGACAGGGGACCACGAGCAGTACTTC
-	TRBV7-9	TRBJ1-1	15	TRBD1	CASSLLTGLNTEAFF	TGTGCCAGCAGCCTCCTGACAGGGTTGAACACTGAAGCTTTCTTT
-	TRBV5-1	TRBJ1-5	16	-	CASSLGSGTFGEPQHF	TGCGCCAGCAGCTTGGGGTCTGGAACCTTCGGGGAGCCCCAGCATTTT
-	TRBV10-2	TRBJ2-3	14	TRBD2	CASRLAGNTDTQYF	TGCGCCAGCCGTCTAGCGGGGAACACAGATACGCAGTATTTT
-	TRBV28	TRBJ2-3	18	TRBD2	CASSIWGRLAGSTDTQYF	TGTGCCAGCAGTATTTGGGGGCGACTAGCGGGTAGCACAGATACGCAGTATTTT
-	TRBV28	TRBJ2-3	17	-	CASTIGNGGPGTDTQYF	TGTGCCAGCACCATAGGGAACGGGGGGCCCGGCACAGATACGCAGTATTTT
-	TRBV5-1	TRBJ2-5	14	-	CASSPRSSQETQYF	TGCGCCAGCAGCCCGAGATCCAGCCAAGAGACCCAGTACTTC
few	TRBV10-3	TRBJ1-2	13	-	CAIAQEANYGYTF	TGTGCCATCGCGCAGGAAGCTAACTATGGCTACACCTTC
few	TRBV13	TRBJ2-1	16	TRBD2	CASSSSGRTIYNEQFF	TGTGCCAGCAGCTCCTCCGGGAGGACGATCTACAATGAGCAGTTCTTC
few	TRBV4-1	TRBJ2-5	19	-	CASSQDPGSELGYQETQYF	TGCGCCAGCAGCCAAGATCCAGGGTCGGAGCTAGGATATCAAGAGACCCAGTACTTC
once	TRBV7-3	TRBJ2-5	14	-	CASSPRGQRETQYF	TGTGCCAGCAGCCCGCGGGGGCAGCGAGAGACCCAGTACTTC
few	TRBV5-4	TRBJ1-5	13	-	CASSLLNNQPQHF	TGTGCCAGCAGCTTGTTGAACAATCAGCCCCAGCATTTT
-	TRBV5-4	TRBJ2-1	15	-	CASSLYGSAYNEQFF	TGTGCCAGCAGCTTGTACGGGAGCGCCTACAATGAGCAGTTCTTC
-	TRBV5-1	TRBJ2-2	16	TRBD1	CASSLLLDRDSGELFF	TGCGCCAGCAGCTTGCTTCTGGACAGGGATTCCGGGGAGCTGTTTTTT
-	TRBV18	TRBJ2-7	14	-	CASSPTRDTYEQYF	TGTGCCAGCTCACCGACGAGGGACACGTACGAGCAGTACTTC
few	TRBV27	TRBJ2-3	19	-	CASSRDKGFELANTDTQYF	TGTGCCAGCTCCCGGGATAAAGGATTCGAATTAGCGAACACAGATACGCAGTATTTT
-	TRBV5-1	TRBJ2-2	14	TRBD1	CASRTGLWTGELFF	TGCGCCAGCAGGACAGGGCTTTGGACCGGGGAGCTGTTTTTT
few	TRBV6-5	TRBJ2-3	15	-	CASSSRGGSTDTQYF	TGTGCCAGCAGTTCCAGGGGAGGTAGCACAGATACGCAGTATTTT
few	TRBV19	TRBJ2-7	16	TRBD1	CASSSRSGQRPDEQYF	TGTGCCAGTAGTTCTCGATCGGGACAGAGGCCGGACGAGCAGTACTTC
once	TRBV28	TRBJ2-7	14	TRBD2	CASSPSGSGYEQYF	TGTGCCAGCAGTCCCAGCGGGAGTGGGTACGAGCAGTACTTC
-	TRBV7-8	TRBJ2-7	15	TRBD2	CASSWGLANSYEQYF	TGTGCCAGCAGCTGGGGACTAGCGAATTCCTACGAGCAGTACTTC
few	TRBV10-2	TRBJ2-6	18	-	CASSEGYSWSAGANVLTF	TGCGCCAGCAGTGAGGGGTATAGTTGGTCAGCTGGGGCCAACGTCCTGACTTTC
-	TRBV2	TRBJ2-7	23	-	CASSEGGTDIGTYFNAPAYEQYF	TGTGCCAGCAGTGAAGGCGGGACAGACATCGGAACATATTTCAACGCCCCCGCCTACGAGCAGTACTTC
-	TRBV5-4	TRBJ2-5	12	-	CASRDSQETQYF	TGTGCCAGCAGGGACTCCCAAGAGACCCAGTACTTC
-	TRBV11-2	TRBJ1-1	15	-	CASSFTRDRNTEAFF	TGTGCCAGCAGCTTTACGAGGGACCGGAACACTGAAGCTTTCTTT
-	TRBV19	TRBJ2-7	14	TRBD1	CASSKDRVNYEQYF	TGTGCCAGTAGTAAGGACAGGGTAAACTACGAGCAGTACTTC
few	TRBV7-9	TRBJ2-1	14	-	CASSQQSSYNEQFF	TGTGCCAGCAGCCAACAGAGCTCCTACAATGAGCAGTTCTTC
-	TRBV28	TRBJ1-2	12	-	CASMTTNYGYTF	TGTGCCAGCATGACTACGAACTATGGCTACACCTTC
-	TRBV7-9	TRBJ2-1	14	-	CASSSGTSNNEQFF	TGTGCCAGCAGCTCAGGGACCTCGAACAATGAGCAGTTCTTC
once	TRBV9	TRBJ2-2	20	TRBD2	CASSVATPGLAGGFTGELFF	TGTGCCAGCAGCGTAGCGACCCCGGGACTAGCGGGAGGTTTCACCGGGGAGCTGTTTTTT
-	TRBV2	TRBJ2-7	14	TRBD1	CASSGNRGSYEQYF	TGTGCCAGCAGTGGAAACAGGGGGAGCTACGAGCAGTATTTC
-	TRBV6-6	TRBJ1-2	11	-	CASRDNYGYTF	TGTGCCAGCAGGGACAACTATGGCTACACCTTC
-	TRBV18	TRBJ2-1	16	-	CAGSPRNTQTSPEQFF	TGTGCCGGCTCACCACGGAATACCCAGACTTCCCCAGAGCAGTTCTTC
-	TRBV28	TRBJ2-3	17	-	CASVHMEGHPSTDTQYF	TGTGCCAGCGTCCACATGGAGGGACACCCAAGCACAGATACGCAGTATTTT
-	TRBV28	TRBJ1-3	14	-	CASTPDRARSTIYF	TGTGCCAGCACCCCGGACAGAGCCCGGTCCACCATATATTTT
-	TRBV10-3	TRBJ2-7	14	TRBD1	CAITSSGTGGEQYF	TGTGCCATCACTTCCTCCGGGACAGGGGGCGAGCAGTACTTC
-	TRBV5-1	TRBJ1-2	13	TRBD1	CASSPDRVYGYTF	TGCGCCAGCAGCCCAGACAGGGTCTATGGCTACACCTTC
-	TRBV7-6	TRBJ1-3	17	-	CASSLGTGGSSGNTIYF	TGTGCCAGCAGCTTAGGTACAGGCGGATCCTCTGGAAACACCATATATTTT
large	TRBV4-1	TRBJ2-3	13	-	CASSPQGTDTQYF	TGCGCCAGCAGCCCCCAGGGCACAGATACGCAGTATTTT
few	TRBV7-2	TRBJ2-5	16	-	CASSPGGRTRRETQYF	TGTGCCAGCAGCCCGGGCGGAAGAACTCGGCGGGAGACCCAGTACTTC
-	TRBV13	TRBJ2-5	14	TRBD2	CASSLTSGGETQYF	TGTGCCAGCAGCTTAACTAGCGGGGGAGAGACCCAGTACTTC
-	TRBV28	TRBJ2-4	12	-	CASMAGNNIQYF	TGTGCCAGCATGGCGGGGAATAACATTCAGTACTTC
-	TRBV7-9	TRBJ2-1	11	-	CASSPLWEQFF	TGTGCCAGCAGCCCTTTATGGGAGCAGTTCTTC
few	TRBV28	TRBJ1-5	10	-	CASKNQPQHF	TGTGCCTCCAAAAATCAGCCCCAGCATTTT
-	TRBV18	TRBJ1-4	13	-	CASSPSMMEKLFF	TGTGCCAGCTCACCCTCTATGATGGAAAAACTGTTTTTT
few	TRBV30	TRBJ2-5	13	TRBD1	CASARGQGETQYF	TGTGCCTCGGCGAGGGGACAGGGGGAGACCCAGTACTTC
-	TRBV6-1	TRBJ2-1	12	-	CASSQRYNEQFF	TGTGCCAGCAGTCAGCGGTACAATGAGCAGTTCTTC